These T cell receptor beta chains were read from a single sample in a study of T cell changes during pregnancy in multiple sclerosis. Some clones are missing from TCRdb's copy, which holds only in-frame ones; the method was immunoSEQ multiplex PCR. Among approximately 37,000 clones listed, around 90% were seen once. Sequencing was performed on CD4+ T cells from peripheral blood mononuclear cells, taken in the third trimester of pregnancy. These receptor sequences come from a female donor in good health, enrolled as a control in a pregnancy study. Both conserved end residues are part of each CDR3.

V gene: TRBV10-3
J gene: TRBJ1-3
CDR3 protein: CAISGQQGAGNTIYF

V gene: TRBV19
J gene: TRBJ1-5
CDR3 protein: CASAPTGSDQPQHF

V gene: TRBV6-1
J gene: TRBJ2-7
CDR3 protein: CASSEQDRTYEQYF

V gene: TRBV4-1
J gene: TRBJ2-1
CDR3 protein: CASSRTGLNEQFF

V gene: TRBV2
J gene: TRBJ2-1
CDR3 protein: CASGTRDEQFF

V gene: TRBV7-8
J gene: TRBJ2-7
CDR3 protein: CASSTRQGRKYF

V gene: TRBV19
J gene: TRBJ2-3
CDR3 protein: CASSWPGGRGDTQYF

V gene: TRBV2
J gene: TRBJ1-3
CDR3 protein: CASSRGSGNTIYF

V gene: TRBV28
J gene: TRBJ1-5
CDR3 protein: CASSFYTGNQPQHF

V gene: TRBV5-6
J gene: TRBJ1-1
CDR3 protein: CASSWGLPGTEAFF

V gene: TRBV5-5
J gene: TRBJ2-7
CDR3 protein: CASSLGGQGWTYEQYF

V gene: TRBV18
J gene: TRBJ2-7
CDR3 protein: CASSRPGQPTQYF

V gene: TRBV27
J gene: TRBJ1-6
CDR3 protein: CASSLLGVTGISSNSPLHF

V gene: TRBV5-1
J gene: TRBJ2-2
CDR3 protein: CASSLDASAVGASGYTGELFF

V gene: TRBV28
J gene: TRBJ2-3
CDR3 protein: CASSPWPSGHTQYF

V gene: TRBV4-1
J gene: TRBJ1-1
CDR3 protein: CASRNGGRDNTEAFF

V gene: TRBV5-5
J gene: TRBJ1-1
CDR3 protein: CASSLLEGTEAFF

V gene: TRBV19
J gene: TRBJ2-7
CDR3 protein: CASSMAGGGPFEQYF

V gene: TRBV10-1
J gene: TRBJ2-1
CDR3 protein: CASSDRASGYNEQFF

V gene: TRBV6-5
J gene: TRBJ2-7
CDR3 protein: CASRSRPGSDEQYF

V gene: TRBV6-5
J gene: TRBJ2-2
CDR3 protein: CASSSLAGRNTGELFF

V gene: TRBV11-2
J gene: TRBJ2-1
CDR3 protein: CASTPVGGYHNEQFF

V gene: TRBV18
J gene: TRBJ2-5
CDR3 protein: CASSPPHRRETQYF

V gene: TRBV15
J gene: TRBJ2-7
CDR3 protein: CATSSQGGQGSYEQYF

V gene: TRBV23-1
J gene: TRBJ1-5
CDR3 protein: CASSQSSGQISNQPQHF

V gene: TRBV30
J gene: TRBJ1-6
CDR3 protein: CAWTPTVNNSPLHF

V gene: TRBV28
J gene: TRBJ1-1
CDR3 protein: CASSLPTVGGGEAFF

V gene: TRBV19
J gene: TRBJ1-5
CDR3 protein: CASSIGQGANSNQPQHF

V gene: TRBV15
J gene: TRBJ2-2
CDR3 protein: CATSITSSNTGELFF

V gene: TRBV5-6
J gene: TRBJ1-2
CDR3 protein: CASSSARSYGYTF

V gene: TRBV11-2
J gene: TRBJ1-6
CDR3 protein: CASSFLGPLDSPLHF

V gene: TRBV18
J gene: TRBJ1-2
CDR3 protein: CASSPLDRVDYGYTF

V gene: TRBV28
J gene: TRBJ2-7
CDR3 protein: CASSLLTGPYEQYF

V gene: TRBV7-8
J gene: TRBJ1-2
CDR3 protein: CASSPRTGGGGYTF

V gene: TRBV5-1
J gene: TRBJ1-1
CDR3 protein: CASSSAGIRNTEAFF

V gene: TRBV28
J gene: TRBJ2-7
CDR3 protein: CASARTTSGRREQYF

V gene: TRBV29-1
J gene: TRBJ1-2
CDR3 protein: CSVEDPANYGYTF

V gene: TRBV6-5
J gene: TRBJ2-5
CDR3 protein: CASSFGGKETQYF

V gene: TRBV4-1
J gene: TRBJ1-1
CDR3 protein: CASSLYDSPDMNTEAFF

V gene: TRBV28
J gene: TRBJ2-2
CDR3 protein: CASNFRLVTGELFF

V gene: TRBV19
J gene: TRBJ2-7
CDR3 protein: CASSTGTGNYEQYF

V gene: TRBV19
J gene: TRBJ2-2
CDR3 protein: CASSWRVRLWELFF